A selection of T cell receptor beta chains follows, all from one sample in a study of cytotoxic CD8 clonotypes in ibrutinib-treated CLL. Method: immunoSEQ multiplex PCR; TCRdb's copy keeps in-frame clones and lacks some. The sample records 300,000 or so clones, 60% to 80% being singletons. Sequencing used PBMCs, obtained after 36 months of ibrutinib treatment. All receptors come from a human donor with chronic lymphocytic leukemia. Both conserved end residues are part of each CDR3. A D gene is named only where the DNA matches it firmly.

CASSASRVNRETQYF TRBV5-1 . TRBJ2-5 15
CASSLGPAGSGGEAFF TRBV13 . TRBJ1-1 16
CASSEALPGNQHF TRBV2 . TRBJ1-5 13
CSVLPANTEAFF TRBV29-1 . TRBJ1-1 12
CSSGHLMGETQYF TRBV29-1 . TRBJ2-5 13
CARKDGELFF TRBV5-3 . TRBJ2-2 10
CSVKDGYYYSYNEQFF TRBV29-1 . TRBJ2-1 16
CASRLAGPTDTQYF TRBV6-5 TRBD2 TRBJ2-3 14
CASSLGGINQPQHF TRBV5-1 TRBD1 TRBJ1-5 14
CATSDSREPQHF TRBV28 . TRBJ1-5 12
CASSPSQATEAFF TRBV18 . TRBJ1-1 13
CASSVKGTSPLHF TRBV9 . TRBJ1-6 13
CASSSPGLLYNEQFF TRBV5-4 TRBD2 TRBJ2-1 15
CASSHGAPREQYF TRBV5-1 . TRBJ2-7 13
CASSPIGGAHEQYF TRBV5-5 TRBD2 . 14
CASSVRVLRAYNEQFF TRBV5-4 . TRBJ2-1 16
CASSPKRNTEAFF TRBV4-2 . TRBJ1-1 13
CASTPQGSYNEQFF TRBV2 . TRBJ2-1 14